Listed here is a single T cell receptor beta chain. This table comes from immunoSEQ multiplex PCR, and its TCRdb copy is limited to in-frame clones, with some not included. The table shows fewer than 300,000 clones, with 70% to 90% occurring only once. The CDR3 has 15 residues. Trimming cost V 3 bases and J 5 bases; bases outside gene matches: 10. The V gene's germline CDR1 is SGHRS and CDR2 YFSETQ. The entry originates in a study of blood T cell repertoires in COVID-19. Study overall: The United States, Italy and Spain supplied acute and convalescent COVID-19 samples. In each case, the material was cDNA or gDNA derived from T cells, B-cell-depleted T cells, or PBMCs.

Those who participated ranged in age from about 18 to 89 years and resided in roughly 26 US areas. Each participant's cohort was designated according to participant-reported clinical history. The chain is built from TRBV5-1 and TRBJ2-5; TRBD2 matches 7 bases. The source is a woman in her thirties who had recovered from COVID-19. Material for sequencing was PBMCs or T cells enriched from blood (not recorded which). The CDR3 DNA is TGCGCCAGCAGCTGGCGGTCTAGCGGAATGGAGACCCAGTACTTC. Protein sequence: CASSWRSSGMETQYF.